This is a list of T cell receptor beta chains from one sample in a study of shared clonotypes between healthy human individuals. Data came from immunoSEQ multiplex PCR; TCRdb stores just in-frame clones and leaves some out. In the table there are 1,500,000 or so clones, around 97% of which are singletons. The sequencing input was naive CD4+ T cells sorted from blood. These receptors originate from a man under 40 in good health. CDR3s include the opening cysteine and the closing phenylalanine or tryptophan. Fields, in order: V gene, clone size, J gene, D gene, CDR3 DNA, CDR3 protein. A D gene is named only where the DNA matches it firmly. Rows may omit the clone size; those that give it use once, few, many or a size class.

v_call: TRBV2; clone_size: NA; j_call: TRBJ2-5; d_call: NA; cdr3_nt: TGTGCCGGCGGTGGGCGGAGCCCAGGAGAGACCCAGTACTTC; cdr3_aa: CAGGGRSPGETQYF
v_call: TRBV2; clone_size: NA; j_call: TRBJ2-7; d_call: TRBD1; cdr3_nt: TGTGCCAGCAGGGGACAGCTTTCTAGCTACGAGCAGTACTTC; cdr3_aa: CASRGQLSSYEQYF
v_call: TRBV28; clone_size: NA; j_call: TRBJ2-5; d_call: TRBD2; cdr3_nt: TGTGCCAGCAGGACCGGGACTACGTACCAAGAGACCCAGTACTTC; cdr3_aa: CASRTGTTYQETQYF
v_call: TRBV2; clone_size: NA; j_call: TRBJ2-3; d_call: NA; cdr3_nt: TGTGCCAGCAGTTCTCCTACTAACTGGGATACGCAGTATTTT; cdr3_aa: CASSSPTNWDTQYF
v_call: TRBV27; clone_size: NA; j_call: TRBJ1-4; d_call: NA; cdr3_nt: TGTGCCAGCAGTTTAAAGGGTACAACTAATGAAAAACTGTTTTTT; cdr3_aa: CASSLKGTTNEKLFF
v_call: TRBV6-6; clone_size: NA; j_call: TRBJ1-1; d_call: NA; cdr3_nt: TGTGCCAGCCAATTGCAGATAGGGGAGAACACTGAAGCTTTCTTT; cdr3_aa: CASQLQIGENTEAFF
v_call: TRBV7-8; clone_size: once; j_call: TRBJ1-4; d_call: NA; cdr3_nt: TGTGCCAGCAGCTTAAACCGAGGAGCGGTCGAAAAACTGTTTTTT; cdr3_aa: CASSLNRGAVEKLFF
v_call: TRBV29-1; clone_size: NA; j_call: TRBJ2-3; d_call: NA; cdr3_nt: TGCAGCGTTGATGACAGCACAGATACGCAGTATTTT; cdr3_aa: CSVDDSTDTQYF
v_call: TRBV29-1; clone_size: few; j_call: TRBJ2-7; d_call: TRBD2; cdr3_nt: TGCAGCGTCCTCGGGCTAGCGGGTCTCTACGAGCAGTACTTC; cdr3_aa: CSVLGLAGLYEQYF
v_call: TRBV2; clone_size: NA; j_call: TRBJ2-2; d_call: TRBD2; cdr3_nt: TGTGCCAGCAGGGATTACTTGGGACTAGCAGATCCTACCCTGAACACCGGGGAGCTGTTTTTT; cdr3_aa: CASRDYLGLADPTLNTGELFF
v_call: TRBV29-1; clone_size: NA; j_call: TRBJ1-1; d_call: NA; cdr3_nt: TGCAGCGTTGTAGTTTTCGGGGGAAGGACTGAAGCTTTCTTT; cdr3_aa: CSVVVFGGRTEAFF
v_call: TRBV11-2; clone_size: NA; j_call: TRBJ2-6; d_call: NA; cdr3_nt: TGTGCCAGCAGCCGACTAGGACAGGTGGGGGCCGGTGCCAACGTCCTGACTTTC; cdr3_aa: CASSRLGQVGAGANVLTF
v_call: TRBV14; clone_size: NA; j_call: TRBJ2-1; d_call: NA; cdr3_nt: TGTGCCAGCAGCCAAGATCAGGTCGGGTTAGGGGTGGAGTTCTTC; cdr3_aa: CASSQDQVGLGVEFF
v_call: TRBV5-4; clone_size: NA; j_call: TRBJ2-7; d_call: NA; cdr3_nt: TGTGCCAGCAGCTTGACAGGATTGAACTACGAGCAGTACTTC; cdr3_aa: CASSLTGLNYEQYF
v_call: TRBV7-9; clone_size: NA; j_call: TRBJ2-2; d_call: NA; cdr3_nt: TGTGCCAGCAGCTTAGGTGGTGCCAGCCTGTCTAACACCGGGGAGCTGTTTTTT; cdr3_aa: CASSLGGASLSNTGELFF
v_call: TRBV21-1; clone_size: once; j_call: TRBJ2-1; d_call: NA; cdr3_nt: TGTGCCAGAACAGGGACTAGCGGGTGTCCCTCCTACAATGAGCAGTTCTTC; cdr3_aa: CARTGTSGCPSYNEQFF
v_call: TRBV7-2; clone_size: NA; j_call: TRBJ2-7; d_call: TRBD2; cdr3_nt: TGTGCCAGCAGCTCGGGACTAAAAAGGAACTTC; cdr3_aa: CASSSGLKRNF
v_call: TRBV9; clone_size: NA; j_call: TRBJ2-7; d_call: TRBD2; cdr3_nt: TGTGCCAGCAGCGCCGGACTAGCGCAAACCTACGAGCAGTACTTC; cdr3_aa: CASSAGLAQTYEQYF
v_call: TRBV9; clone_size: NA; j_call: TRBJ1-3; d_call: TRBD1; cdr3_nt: TGTGCCAGCAGCGTCGGCCCGGGACAGAAAGCCCCCAGCTCTGGAAACACCATATATTTT; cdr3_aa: CASSVGPGQKAPSSGNTIYF
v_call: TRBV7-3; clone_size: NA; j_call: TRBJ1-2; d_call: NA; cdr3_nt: TGTGCCAGCGGGACTGCGGGGGGCGGTGGCTACACCTTC; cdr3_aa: CASGTAGGGGYTF
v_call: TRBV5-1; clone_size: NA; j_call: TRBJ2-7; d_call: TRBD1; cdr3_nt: TGCGCCAGCAGAGGGACAGGCTCCTACGAGCAGTACTTC; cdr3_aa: CASRGTGSYEQYF
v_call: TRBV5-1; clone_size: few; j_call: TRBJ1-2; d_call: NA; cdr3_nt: TGCGCCAGCAGCTTGCAAGGTAATGGCTACACCTTC; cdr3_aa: CASSLQGNGYTF
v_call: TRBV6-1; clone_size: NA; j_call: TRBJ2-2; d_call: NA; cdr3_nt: TGTGCCAGCAGTGAGGACGGCCTACCGACCGGGGAGCTGTTTTTT; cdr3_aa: CASSEDGLPTGELFF
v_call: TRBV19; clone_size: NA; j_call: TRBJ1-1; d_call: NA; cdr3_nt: TGTGCCAGTAAACTTCCGGGGGCTACCACTGAAGCTTTCTTT; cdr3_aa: CASKLPGATTEAFF
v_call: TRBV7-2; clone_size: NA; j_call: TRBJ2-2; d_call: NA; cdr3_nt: TGTGCCAGCAGACGTGTCAGGGGCACCGGGGAGCTGTTTTTT; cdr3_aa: CASRRVRGTGELFF
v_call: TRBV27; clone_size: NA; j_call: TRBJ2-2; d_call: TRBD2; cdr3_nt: TGTGCCAGCAGTTTAGGTGGACTAGTGGCCGGGGAGCTGTTTTTT; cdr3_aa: CASSLGGLVAGELFF
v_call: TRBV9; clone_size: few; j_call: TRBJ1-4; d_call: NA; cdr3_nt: TGTGCCAGCAGCGTAGCCGCAACTAATGAAAAACTGTTTTTT; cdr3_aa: CASSVAATNEKLFF
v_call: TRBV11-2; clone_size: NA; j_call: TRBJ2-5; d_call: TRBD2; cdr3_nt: TGTGCCAGCAGCCCGGGGGGGAGGGGAGAGACCCAGTACTTC; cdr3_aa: CASSPGGRGETQYF
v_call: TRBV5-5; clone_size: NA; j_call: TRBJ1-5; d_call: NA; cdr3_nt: TGTGCCAGCAGCCAGGGGTACGGGGGCAATCAGCCCCAGCATTTT; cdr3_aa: CASSQGYGGNQPQHF
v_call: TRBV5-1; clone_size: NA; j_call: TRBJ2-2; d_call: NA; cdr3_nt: TGCGCCAGCAGCGGGAGTGGGATCCTCGTCACCGGGGAGCTGTTTTTT; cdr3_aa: CASSGSGILVTGELFF
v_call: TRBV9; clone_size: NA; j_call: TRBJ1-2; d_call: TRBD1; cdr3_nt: TGTGCCAGCAGCGTAGTTGGACAGGGGGCCCCAAACTATGGCTACACCTTC; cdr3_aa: CASSVVGQGAPNYGYTF
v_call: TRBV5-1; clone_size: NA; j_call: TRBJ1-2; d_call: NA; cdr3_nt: TGCGCCAGCAGCCCGCGAAACGTCCCGTATGGCTACACCTTC; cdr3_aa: CASSPRNVPYGYTF
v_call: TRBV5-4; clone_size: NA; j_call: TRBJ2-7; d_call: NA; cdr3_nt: TGTGCCAGCAGCGTCTTGGTTCAGGGGCAATACGAGCAGTACTTC; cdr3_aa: CASSVLVQGQYEQYF
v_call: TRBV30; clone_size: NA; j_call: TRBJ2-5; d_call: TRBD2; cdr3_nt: TGTGCCTGGAGTCGGACTAGCTGGGAGACCCAGTACTTC; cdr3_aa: CAWSRTSWETQYF
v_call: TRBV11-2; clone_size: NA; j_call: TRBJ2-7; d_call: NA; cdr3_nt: TGTGCCAGCAGCCCCCCTTTGGGGGCATCTTCCTACGAGCAGTACTTC; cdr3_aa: CASSPPLGASSYEQYF
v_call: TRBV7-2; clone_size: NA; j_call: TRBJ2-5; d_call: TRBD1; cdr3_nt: TGTGCCAGCTCTGGGACAGGACCACAAGAGACCCAGTACTTC; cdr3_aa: CASSGTGPQETQYF
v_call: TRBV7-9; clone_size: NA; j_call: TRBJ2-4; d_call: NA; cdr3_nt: TGTGCCAGCAGCTCTGATGAGGGGCTTGGCAAAAACATTCAGTACTTC; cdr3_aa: CASSSDEGLGKNIQYF
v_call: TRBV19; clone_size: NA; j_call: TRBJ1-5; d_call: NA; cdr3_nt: TGTGCCAGTAAAAGGGACAGCAATCAGCCCCAGCATTTT; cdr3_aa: CASKRDSNQPQHF
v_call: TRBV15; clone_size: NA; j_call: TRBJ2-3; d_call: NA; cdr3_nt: TGTGCCACCAGCAGAGATGAGGGAGATACGCAGTATTTT; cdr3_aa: CATSRDEGDTQYF
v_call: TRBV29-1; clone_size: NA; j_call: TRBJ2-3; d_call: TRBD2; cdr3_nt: TGCAGCGCTGAATCGAGGGTTAGCGGGGGTGTTGTTAGCACAGATACGCAGTATTTT; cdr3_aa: CSAESRVSGGVVSTDTQYF